The clone carrying this TCR beta chain was counted a single time. The antigen remains unidentified. The same CDR3 can be traced to other DNA sequences in this sample. As processed by the authors: Sequence data from immunoSEQ were junction-only and lacked quality scores; consequently, filtering differed. Measured with immunoSEQ multiplex PCR; TCRdb has only the in-frame clones, and not every one. Clone size and the V and J calls come from that table; the DNA yielded D and trimming. The sample holds fewer than 1.6 million clones, around 98.5% seen once. The entry originates in a study of shared clonotypes between healthy human individuals. V lost 0 bases to trimming and J lost 5 bases; unmatched junction nucleotides: 7. Looked up from germline, CDR1 is SGDLS and CDR2 is YYNGEE. The CDR3 loop spans 16 amino acids. Broader study findings: Blood alone was sampled, and tissue repertoires likely differ. Compared with clonotypes that all four donors shared, non-shared clonotypes had lower generation probabilities.

Sequencing input: naive CD4+ T cells sorted from blood. Subset noted: CD45RA+ positively selected. The chain has TRBV9 and TRBJ2-5, with 10 bases lining up with TRBD2. This clonotype was sampled from a man younger than 45 in good health. This chain's CDR3 is CASSVGASGSSETQYF. In nucleotides, the CDR3 is TGTGCCAGCAGCGTAGGTGCTAGCGGGAGTTCGGAGACCCAGTACTTC.